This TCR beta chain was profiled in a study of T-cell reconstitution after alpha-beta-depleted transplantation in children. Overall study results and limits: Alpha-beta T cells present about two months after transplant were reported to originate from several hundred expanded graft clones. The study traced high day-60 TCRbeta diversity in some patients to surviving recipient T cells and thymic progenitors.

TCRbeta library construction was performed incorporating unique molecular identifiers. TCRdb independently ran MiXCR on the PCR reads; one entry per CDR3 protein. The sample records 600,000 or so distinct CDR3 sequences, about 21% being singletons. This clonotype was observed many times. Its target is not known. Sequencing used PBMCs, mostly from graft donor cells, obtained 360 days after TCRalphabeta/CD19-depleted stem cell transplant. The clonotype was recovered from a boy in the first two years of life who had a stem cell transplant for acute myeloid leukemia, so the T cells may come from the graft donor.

The CDR3 loop is CSARGAGQTEAFF. The CDR3 region has the DNA TGCAGTGCTAGAGGAGCGGGACAAACTGAAGCTTTCTTT. The V gene is TRBV20-1, the J gene TRBJ1-1; tentatively, D is TRBD1 (6 bases). The germline V gene has CDR1 DFQATT and CDR2 SNEGSKA (reference sequence). V was shortened by 1 base and J by 5 bases, with 11 bases between the two germline ends. The CDR3 covers 13 residues.